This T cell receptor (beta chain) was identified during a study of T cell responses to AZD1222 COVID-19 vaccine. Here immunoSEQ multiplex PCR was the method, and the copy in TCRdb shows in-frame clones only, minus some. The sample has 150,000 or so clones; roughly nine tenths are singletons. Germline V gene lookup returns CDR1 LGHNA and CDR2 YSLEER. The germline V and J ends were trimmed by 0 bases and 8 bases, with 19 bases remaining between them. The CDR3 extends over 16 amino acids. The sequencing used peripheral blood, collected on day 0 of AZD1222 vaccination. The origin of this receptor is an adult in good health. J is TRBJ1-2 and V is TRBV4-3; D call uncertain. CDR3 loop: CASSQDDQGWRRGYTF. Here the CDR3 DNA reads TGCGCCAGCAGCCAAGATGATCAAGGGTGGAGGAGAGGCTACACCTTC.